The 18 T cell receptor beta chains below were found in one sample sequenced in a study of T cell changes during pregnancy in multiple sclerosis. Profiled with immunoSEQ multiplex PCR; TCRdb holds only in-frame clones, not every one. The repertoire has fewer than 30,000 clones, 89% of them found once; the top ten carry approximately 17%. Sequenced material: CD8+ T cells from peripheral blood mononuclear cells, taken in the second trimester of pregnancy. These receptors were obtained from a female donor with multiple sclerosis, enrolled in a pregnancy study.

In its sample, this clone was seen once. This chain connects TRBV4-1 to TRBJ2-1; 15 bases are a match to TRBD2. The germline V gene has CDR1 MGHRA and CDR2 YSYEKL. CDR3 length: 18 residues. Losses at the gene ends were 5 bases for V and 3 bases for J; bases not matched to a gene: 8. In DNA, the CDR3 is TGCGCCAGCAGCGGACCCGGGACTAGCGGGAGGAGCTACAATGAGCAGTTCTTC. Translation: CASSGPGTSGRSYNEQFF.

V is TRBV4-1 and J is TRBJ1-5; unclear D gene. Trimming took 1 base from V and 7 from J, leaving 11 bases between them. CDR3 length: 14 residues. Germline V gene data show CDR1 as MGHRA and CDR2 as YSYEKL. CDR3 sequence reads: CASSQVKVGQPQHF. Written as DNA, the CDR3 is TGCGCCAGCAGCCAAGTCAAGGTGGGCCAGCCCCAGCATTTT.

V is TRBV28 and J is TRBJ2-2; 8 bases match TRBD1. V dropped 7 bases and J dropped 6; count of bases not matched to a gene: 4. Germline lookup yields CDR1 MDHEN and CDR2 SYDVKM. The CDR3 consists of 13 residues. CDR3 bases: TGTGCCAGCACTTCACAGGGGGCCGGGGAGCTGTTTTTT. Translated, it gives CASTSQGAGELFF.

The chain couples TRBV2 to TRBJ2-7, with D maybe TRBD2 (7 bases). The germline V gene encodes CDR1 SNHLY and CDR2 FYNNEI. The V and J ends lost 8 bases and 4 bases respectively, with 15 bases between them. The CDR3 covers 13 residues. The CDR3 here is CASGGGLAYEQYF. The CDR3 coding sequence is TGTGCCAGCGGGGGGGGCCTGGCTTACGAGCAGTACTTC. Filled out from reference TRBV2 and TRBJ2-7, the complete variable domain reads EPEVTQTPSHQVTQMGQEVILRCVPISNHLYFYWYRQILGQKVEFLVSFYNNEISEKSEIFDDQFSVERPDGSNFTLKIRSTKLEDSAMYFCASGGGLAYEQYFGPGTRLTVT.

The chain has TRBV7-2 and TRBJ2-1; weak D call: TRBD2 (6 bases). Germline loops: CDR1 SGHTA, CDR2 FQGNSA. V was pared by 4 bases and J by 2 bases, with 15 bases between. The CDR3 has 16 amino acids. The CDR3 coding sequence is TGTGCCAGCAGCTCCCCAGGGACTCTCCCCTACAATGAGCAGTTCTTC. Translating it yields CASSSPGTLPYNEQFF.

This rearrangement joins TRBV4-1 to TRBJ1-4; possible D gene TRBD1, 5 bases. The CDR3 runs 15 residues. The V end lost 1 base, the J end lost 8 bases, and 14 bases lay between the germline ends. Germline assignment: CDR1 MGHRA and CDR2 YSYEKL. The CDR3 DNA follows: TGCGCCAGCAGCCAAGGGGGCGGGGGGAGAGAAAAACTGTTTTTT. This gives the protein CASSQGGGGREKLFF.

The chain recombines TRBV6-5 with TRBJ2-7, with 12 bases identical to TRBD2. The V gene's germline CDR1 is MNHEY and CDR2 SVGAGI. The CDR3 has 15 amino acids. V gave up 2 bases and J gave up 1 base; unmatched junction bases: 0. CDR3 region: CASSYGTSGSYEQYF. The CDR3 coding sequence is TGTGCCAGCAGTTACGGGACTAGCGGGTCCTACGAGCAGTACTTC.

The chain uses TRBV20-1 and TRBJ2-7; a possible D gene is TRBD2 (5 bases). In germline, CDR1 is DFQATT, CDR2 SNEGSKA (reference sequence). Trimming removed 1 base from V and 10 bases from J, with 11 bases in between. CDR3 length: 11 amino acids. Here the CDR3 reads CSARGGLVQYF. CDR3 nucleotides: TGCAGTGCTAGAGGTGGACTGGTTCAGTACTTC.

CDR3 region: CASSLPGQRNNEQFF. CDR3 sequence (DNA): TGTGCCAGCAGCTTACCGGGACAGAGAAACAATGAGCAGTTCTTC. This chain uses TRBV7-9 with TRBJ2-1; 7 bases fit TRBD1. With V trimmed by 2 bases and J by 5 bases, 6 bases remained unmatched. Germline-derived CDR1 and CDR2 are SEHNR and FQNEAQ (reference sequence). The CDR3 contains 15 residues.

The CDR3 loop reads CASSETFHSAMVTGQETQYF. The DNA for the CDR3 is TGTGCCAGCAGTGAAACCTTCCATTCCGCCATGGTGACAGGACAAGAGACCCAGTACTTC. V is TRBV2 and J is TRBJ2-5; tentatively, D is TRBD1 (6 bases). CDR1 and CDR2 (germline): SNHLY, FYNNEI. V was clipped by 2 bases and J by 2 bases, with 27 bases between them. The CDR3 extends over 20 amino acids. Based on the CDR3 plus reference TRBV2 and TRBJ2-5, the full variable domain is EPEVTQTPSHQVTQMGQEVILRCVPISNHLYFYWYRQILGQKVEFLVSFYNNEISEKSEIFDDQFSVERPDGSNFTLKIRSTKLEDSAMYFCASSETFHSAMVTGQETQYFGPGTRLLVL.

The chain couples TRBV28 to TRBJ2-4; D is perhaps TRBD1 (7 bases). This CDR3 has 16 residues. CDR1 and CDR2 from the germline V gene are MDHEN and SYDVKM. Deletions cut 3 bases from V and 4 bases from J, with 16 bases between. The CDR3 spells CASSFKRQGLKNIQYF. As DNA, the CDR3 is TGTGCCAGCAGTTTTAAACGACAGGGACTGAAAAACATTCAGTACTTC.

A note on this clone: In the same sample, other DNA sequences code for this CDR3. The chain employs TRBV6-1 and TRBJ2-3; TRBD2 agrees at 13 bases. This CDR3 has 15 amino acids. CDR1 and CDR2 from the germline V gene are MNHNS and SASEGT. V lost 6 bases, J lost 6 bases, and 6 bases stayed unmatched. The CDR3 DNA is TGTGCCAGCAGGCTACTAGCGGGAGGGACCGATACGCAGTATTTT. Translating it yields CASRLLAGGTDTQYF.

This chain connects TRBV2 to TRBJ2-5; 12 bases are a match to TRBD1. The CDR3 has 18 amino acids. Trimming cost V 4 bases and J 7 bases; bases outside gene matches: 16. Germline V CDR1 and CDR2: SNHLY, FYNNEI. CDR3 DNA: TGTGCCAGCAGTGGAACCGTCACCGGGACAGGGGGCAGAGTGACCCAGTACTTC. Translated: CASSGTVTGTGGRVTQYF.

The V and J genes are TRBV7-9 and TRBJ1-5; maybe TRBD1 (6 bases). Looked up from germline, CDR1 is SEHNR and CDR2 is FQNEAQ (reference sequence). The CDR3 consists of 14 residues. Trimming took 5 bases from V and 4 from J, leaving 12 bases between them. The CDR3 protein is CASSVTQGNQPQHF. The CDR3 DNA sequence: TGTGCCAGCAGCGTTACACAGGGTAATCAGCCCCAGCATTTT.

There are a few counts of this clone. The rearrangement links TRBV18 to TRBJ2-5, with TRBD2 as a possible D gene (6 bases). Germline CDR1 KGHSH, CDR2 LQKENI. The CDR3 has 17 residues. Trimming took off 6 bases at V and 4 bases at J, with 24 bases between the two ends. The DNA for the CDR3 is TGTGCCAGCTCGCTTAAAACCGGGAGAGGGAACGGAGAGACCCAGTACTTC. Translating it yields CASSLKTGRGNGETQYF.

The chain combines TRBV10-2 with TRBJ1-1, with D unclear. CDR1 is WSHSY, CDR2 SAAADI, per germline. The CDR3 loop spans 11 amino acids. The germline V and J ends were trimmed by 5 bases and 2 bases, with 3 bases remaining between them. The CDR3 DNA reads as TGCGCCAGCAGTTCAAACACTGAAGCTTTCTTT. This sequence encodes CASSSNTEAFF.

The rearrangement links TRBV7-9 to TRBJ2-7; TRBD2 might be the D (5 bases). The V gene lost 4 bases and the J gene lost 0 bases, with 10 bases spanning the gap. This CDR3 spans 14 amino acids. Germline loops: CDR1 SEHNR, CDR2 FQNEAQ (reference sequence). The DNA for the CDR3 is TGTGCCAGCAGCTACTGGGAGAGCTCCTACGAGCAGTACTTC. Translation: CASSYWESSYEQYF.

The V gene is TRBV7-9, the J gene TRBJ1-1, with 7 positions matching TRBD1. Losses at the gene ends were 5 bases for V and 5 bases for J; bases not matched to a gene: 8. CDR1 SEHNR and CDR2 FQNEAQ come from the germline V gene (reference sequence). This CDR3 spans 14 amino acids. The CDR3 is CASSNRQGGTEAFF. In DNA, the CDR3 is TGTGCCAGCAGCAACCGACAGGGCGGAACTGAAGCTTTCTTT.